Below, 28 T cell receptor beta chains from the same sample are listed, as sequenced in a study of untreated major depressive disorder. Sequencing used immunoSEQ multiplex PCR; TCRdb keeps in-frame clones, though not all of them. The sample includes about 21,000 clones, over 85% of them seen just once. Sequenced material: CD4+ T cells from PBMCs. Every receptor here comes from a woman aged 40 to 50 in good health.

This chain uses TRBV5-8 with TRBJ2-7; 11 nucleotides agree with TRBD2. The CDR3 is made up of 16 amino acids. Germline-derived CDR1 and CDR2 are SGHTS and YDEGEE. J was trimmed by 4 bases and V by 4 bases; bases with no gene match: 10. The CDR3 sequence is CASSAQTSGAGYEQYF. CDR3 coding DNA: TGTGCCAGCAGCGCCCAGACTAGCGGGGCCGGATACGAGCAGTACTTC.

This clone was found once. The chain uses TRBV28 and TRBJ1-1, with D unresolved. Deletions cut 6 bases from V and 3 bases from J, with 17 bases between. From germline, CDR1 is MDHEN and CDR2 SYDVKM. CDR3 size: 15 residues. The CDR3 sequence is CASRPLTLRDTEAFF. The CDR3 DNA sequence: TGTGCCAGCAGGCCTTTGACATTAAGGGACACTGAAGCTTTCTTT.

The rearrangement joins TRBV2 to TRBJ1-6; no clear D gene. The V gene lost 2 bases and the J gene lost 5 bases, with 7 bases spanning the gap. The CDR3 length is 14 residues. CDR1 is SNHLY, CDR2 FYNNEI, per germline. The CDR3 spells CASSESLNNSPLHF. Here the CDR3 DNA reads TGTGCCAGCAGTGAATCACTAAATAATTCACCCCTCCACTTT.

This clone was seen more than once but under ten times. The chain combines TRBV20-1 with TRBJ2-5; D ambiguous. Germline CDR1 and CDR2: DFQATT and SNEGSKA (reference sequence). There are 11 residues in the CDR3. The V end was cut by 1 base, the J end by 3 bases, with 3 bases between. The CDR3, as DNA: TGCAGTGCTAGAGGTAAAGAGACCCAGTACTTC. Translated, it gives CSARGKETQYF.

The V gene is TRBV6-4, the J gene TRBJ1-1; 8 bases line up with TRBD1. Germline V CDR1 and CDR2: MRHNA, SNTAGT. V was clipped by 6 bases and J by 1 base; unmatched bases: 13. There are 17 residues in the CDR3. Here the CDR3 DNA reads TGTGCCAGCAGGCCGGGACAGGCCCTGGGGACGAACACTGAAGCTTTCTTT. Its translation: CASRPGQALGTNTEAFF.

This chain links TRBV18 with TRBJ2-5; D may be TRBD1 or TRBD2 (5 bases each). Germline CDR1 is KGHSH and CDR2 is LQKENI. The V and J ends lost 4 bases and 2 bases respectively, with 11 bases between them. The CDR3 has 14 amino acids. This CDR3 is CASSQGTDQETQYF. The CDR3, as DNA: TGTGCCAGCTCACAAGGGACGGATCAAGAGACCCAGTACTTC.

V usage is TRBV7-9 and J usage is TRBJ1-1; TRBD1 might be the D (6 bases). CDR1 and CDR2 from the germline V gene are SEHNR and FQNEAQ (reference sequence). Trimming shortened V by 1 base and J by 1 base, and 7 bases separated the two germline ends. The CDR3 runs 14 residues. Here the CDR3 DNA reads TGTGCCAGCAGCTTAGAGGGGGGGAACACTGAAGCTTTCTTT. This encodes CASSLEGGNTEAFF.

This clone was observed a handful of times. The chain carries TRBV20-1 and TRBJ1-2; unclear D gene. In germline, CDR1 is DFQATT, CDR2 SNEGSKA (reference sequence). Trimming cost V 6 bases and J 6 bases, with 8 bases left between them. The CDR3 covers 10 residues. The CDR3 spells CSAPTNGYTF. CDR3 sequence (DNA): TGCAGTGCCCCCACCAATGGCTACACCTTC.

This chain links TRBV4-1 with TRBJ1-2; a possible D gene is TRBD1 (6 bases). This CDR3 region has 18 residues. The germline V and J ends were trimmed by 2 bases and 0 bases, with 19 bases remaining between them. Germline V CDR1 and CDR2: MGHRA, YSYEKL. The CDR3 nucleotides read TGCGCCAGCAGCCAACATTATAGCAGGGGACCTACTAACTATGGCTACACCTTC. Protein product: CASSQHYSRGPTNYGYTF.

The chain recombines TRBV7-6 with TRBJ2-3; TRBD1 aligns across 7 bases. This CDR3 comprises 15 residues. The germline V gene has CDR1 SGHVS and CDR2 FNYEAQ. The J segment lost 4 bases and the V segment lost 4 bases, leaving 8 bases of the junction unmatched. CDR3 sequence: CASSSGQRWADTQYF. The CDR3 nucleotides are TGTGCCAGCAGCTCGGGACAGAGATGGGCAGATACGCAGTATTTT.

The rearrangement links TRBV2 to TRBJ2-3; D is possibly TRBD2 (6 bases). V was shortened by 5 bases and J by 3 bases, with 12 bases between the two germline ends. This CDR3 is 14 amino acids long. CDR1 is SNHLY and CDR2 is FYNNEI in the germline V gene. The CDR3: CASSFRGSTDTQYF. The CDR3 bases are TGTGCCAGCAGTTTTCGGGGGAGTACAGATACGCAGTATTTT.

The genes are TRBV10-3 and TRBJ2-2; no reliable D call. In germline, CDR1 is ENHRY, CDR2 SYGVKD. The CDR3 loop spans 13 amino acids. V was pared by 2 bases and J by 4 bases, with 5 bases between. CDR3 protein: CAISEISTGELFF. In nucleotides, the CDR3 is TGTGCCATCAGTGAGATAAGCACCGGGGAGCTGTTTTTT.

The chain joins TRBV6-1 to TRBJ2-1, with 12 bases that match TRBD2. CDR3 size: 14 residues. CDR1 MNHNS and CDR2 SASEGT come from the germline V gene. J was trimmed by 15 bases and V by 2 bases; bases with no gene match: 8. The CDR3: CASSERLAGAGSFF. CDR3 nucleotide sequence: TGTGCCAGCAGTGAAAGACTAGCGGGAGCAGGGTCGTTCTTC.

The rearrangement uses TRBV19 and TRBJ1-5; a possible D gene is TRBD1 (6 bases). Per germline, CDR1 LNHDA and CDR2 SQIVND (reference sequence). CDR3 length: 14 residues. V was cut by 9 bases and J by 1 base, with 13 bases left in between. The CDR3 reads CASRNQGSNQPQHF. DNA of the CDR3: TGTGCCAGCCGTAATCAGGGGAGCAATCAGCCCCAGCATTTT.

The chain uses TRBV28 and TRBJ2-7; 8 bases line up with TRBD2. In germline, CDR1 is MDHEN, CDR2 SYDVKM. With 6 bases clipped from V and 12 bases from J, the junction kept 16 bases outside the gene matches. There are 14 residues in the CDR3. The CDR3 is CASRPQGRREGWYF. CDR3 nucleotide sequence: TGTGCCAGCAGGCCCCAGGGACGACGGGAGGGTTGGTACTTC.

The chain links TRBV7-2 to TRBJ2-1; 9 bases agree with TRBD1. Germline V gene sequence: CDR1 SGHTA, CDR2 FQGNSA. Trimming cost V 1 base and J 6 bases; bases outside gene matches: 7. This CDR3 is 16 amino acids long. The DNA of the CDR3 is TGTGCCAGCAGCTTAGGCCCGGGACAGGGCCCCAATGAGCAGTTCTTC. It encodes CASSLGPGQGPNEQFF.

The chain recombines TRBV19 with TRBJ1-2; 9 bases agree with TRBD1. Germline CDR1 and CDR2: LNHDA and SQIVND (reference sequence). J was trimmed by 4 bases and V by 3 bases; bases with no gene match: 3. The CDR3 spans 14 residues. The CDR3 region has the DNA TGTGCCAGTAGTATTTCGACAGGGGGCTATGGCTACACCTTC. Protein product: CASSISTGGYGYTF.

The chain combines TRBV30 with TRBJ2-1; a weak D match, TRBD1 (5 bases). Looked up from germline, CDR1 is GTSNPN and CDR2 is SVGIG (reference sequence). CDR3 size: 14 residues. The V gene lost 3 bases and the J gene lost 0 bases, with 9 bases spanning the gap. The CDR3 loop reads CAWSRQSSYNEQFF. The CDR3 DNA follows: TGTGCCTGGAGCAGACAGAGCTCCTACAATGAGCAGTTCTTC. The variable domain in full, with the rest retrieved from reference TRBV30 and TRBJ2-1, is SQTIHQWPATLVQPVGSPLSLECTVEGTSNPNLYWYRQAAGRGLQLLFYSVGIGQISSEVPQNLSASRPQDRQFILSSKKLLLSDSGFYLCAWSRQSSYNEQFFGPGTRLTVL.

The rearrangement uses TRBV5-1 and TRBJ2-3; 7 bases fit TRBD1. The germline V gene encodes CDR1 SGHRS and CDR2 YFSETQ. This CDR3 comprises 15 residues. Trimming at V came to 2 bases and at J to 4 bases, leaving 7 bases not matched to a gene. The CDR3, as DNA: TGCGCCAGCAGCTTAGGACGACAGGGTGCAGATACGCAGTATTTT. Encoded protein: CASSLGRQGADTQYF.

V and J are TRBV5-6 and TRBJ1-4; unclear D gene. Trimming shortened V by 4 bases and J by 6 bases, and 16 bases separated the two germline ends. Germline loops: CDR1 SGHDT, CDR2 YYEEEE. This CDR3 has 15 residues. The CDR3 loop reads CASSLPGGGHEKLFF. CDR3 bases: TGTGCCAGCAGCCTTCCAGGCGGCGGTCATGAAAAACTGTTTTTT.

This chain connects TRBV18 to TRBJ1-2; D ambiguous. Germline V CDR1 and CDR2: KGHSH, LQKENI. The CDR3 length is 14 residues. Deletions cut 3 bases from V and 3 bases from J, with 11 bases between. CDR3 nucleotide sequence: TGTGCCAGCTCACCCAACGCTGCTGACTATGGCTACACCTTC. Its protein is CASSPNAADYGYTF.

The chain combines TRBV6-6 with TRBJ1-1; no reliable D call. Germline V gene data show CDR1 as MNHNY and CDR2 as SVGAGI (reference sequence). The CDR3 totals 13 residues. V shed 1 base and J shed 1 base, with 4 bases lying between them. For the CDR3, the DNA is TGTGCCAGCAGTTACTTTGAGAACACTGAAGCTTTCTTT. This sequence encodes CASSYFENTEAFF.

This clone occurred once. The V call is TRBV7-2, the J call TRBJ2-1; 7 nucleotides align to TRBD1. The CDR3 consists of 13 residues. J lost 8 bases, V lost 4 bases, and 5 bases had no gene match. Per the germline V gene, CDR1 is SGHTA and CDR2 is FQGNSA. The CDR3 DNA reads as TGTGCCAGCAGCTCCCAACAGGGGTATGAGCAGTTCTTC. It codes for CASSSQQGYEQFF.

The chain employs TRBV7-2 and TRBJ1-1; the D is unclear. This CDR3 spans 12 amino acids. Germline CDR1 reads SGHTA; CDR2 reads FQGNSA. The V end lost 5 bases, the J end lost 8 bases, and 12 bases lay between the germline ends. The CDR3, as DNA: TGTGCCAGCAGCCCAAGAGTGGCAGAAGCTTTCTTT. As protein: CASSPRVAEAFF.

This sequence joins TRBV29-1 and TRBJ2-5; the D is unclear. The V and J ends lost 3 bases and 7 bases respectively, with 9 bases between them. Per the germline V gene, CDR1 is SQVTM and CDR2 is ANQGSEA. This CDR3 is 11 amino acids long. CDR3 DNA sequence: TGCAGCGTTGAGCCGTCGGGGACCCAGTACTTC. Its protein product is CSVEPSGTQYF.

The CDR3 nucleotides read TGCAGCGTTGAAACGGGGGGGTATGGCTACACCTTC. It specifies CSVETGGYGYTF. The chain couples TRBV29-1 to TRBJ1-2, with TRBD1 as a possible D gene (5 bases). Germline V CDR1 and CDR2: SQVTM, ANQGSEA. The CDR3 has 12 residues. Trimming pared 2 bases from V and 5 bases from J, leaving 9 bases between. Together with reference TRBV29-1 and TRBJ1-2, the CDR3 gives the full variable domain: SAVISQKPSRDICQRGTSLTIQCQVDSQVTMMFWYRQQPGQSLTLIATANQGSEATYESGFVIDKFPISRPNLTFSTLTVSNMSPEDSSIYLCSVETGGYGYTFGSGTRLTVV.

This CDR3 reads CASSAIQGAGYEQYF. The CDR3 DNA follows: TGTGCCAGCAGTGCGATACAGGGGGCGGGATACGAGCAGTACTTC. The J gene is TRBJ2-7, the V gene TRBV6-1, with 9 nucleotides matching TRBD1. V gave up 4 bases and J gave up 4 bases; unmatched junction bases: 8. Germline CDR1 is MNHNS and CDR2 is SASEGT. The CDR3 loop spans 15 amino acids.

This clone was detected once. The CDR3 DNA sequence: TGTGCCAGCACCAGGGGGGGCACTGAAGCTTTCTTT. The encoded protein is CASTRGGTEAFF. The rearrangement uses TRBV21-1 and TRBJ1-1. TRBV21-1 is tagged as a pseudogene. This CDR3 comprises 12 residues.